A selection of T cell receptor beta chains follows, all from one sample in a study of T cell repertoires in aging, cancer and after chemotherapy. TCRdb passed the multiplex PCR reads through MiXCR, listing each CDR3 protein once. The repertoire includes about 11,000 distinct CDR3 sequences, about 42% of them detected once, and about 7.4% sits in the top ten. The sequencing sample was made of blood. All receptors derive from a human donor in good health. Both conserved end residues are part of each CDR3. The D gene is left open where the match is weak. A row's size may be missing; if present it is once, few, many or a size class.

TRBV25-1	NA	TRBJ1-4	NA	CASSRGTNEKLFF
TRBV6-1	NA	TRBJ1-5	TRBD1	CASSYRKTGDQPQHF
TRBV7-3	NA	TRBJ2-1	NA	CASSLGFWTTNEQFF
TRBV7-2	NA	TRBJ1-1	NA	CASSFSGGDEAFF
TRBV29-1	medium-sized	TRBJ2-3	NA	CSVSVGDTQYF
TRBV6-2/TRBV6-3	few	TRBJ2-5	TRBD2	CASSYREASGRAVETQYF
TRBV29-1	NA	TRBJ2-5	TRBD2	CSVGTSGDRQETQYF
TRBV12-3/TRBV12-4	NA	TRBJ2-2	TRBD2	CASRRLAGSGELFF
TRBV7-6	NA	TRBJ2-7	TRBD1	CASTPQGGALEQYF
TRBV20-1	few	TRBJ1-2	NA	CSARVKGHIYGYTF
TRBV20-1	few	TRBJ1-4	TRBD1	CSATRDYRGPDSNEKLFF
TRBV5-6	large	TRBJ2-1	TRBD2	CASSLVLAGQYEQFF
TRBV6-6	few	TRBJ1-2	NA	CASSVGIFGYTF
TRBV12-3/TRBV12-4	few	TRBJ2-1	NA	CASSRDPAGNEQFF
TRBV7-2	NA	TRBJ2-7	NA	CASSSSSYEQYF
TRBV12-3/TRBV12-4	few	TRBJ2-3	NA	CASSFWADTDTQYF
TRBV29-1	NA	TRBJ1-1	TRBD1	CSVRGTANTEAFF
TRBV6-6	NA	TRBJ2-7	TRBD2	CASSLAGLAGRGSEQYF
TRBV6-5	medium-sized	TRBJ1-6	TRBD1	CASSTDRGNSPLHF
TRBV6-4	NA	TRBJ2-3	TRBD2	CATSEGLVADTQYF
TRBV28	NA	TRBJ1-5	NA	CASSAPGSKNQPQHF
TRBV19	NA	TRBJ1-3	NA	CASSIDTRSGNTIYF
TRBV11-2	NA	TRBJ1-1	TRBD1	CASSPRQGRTEAFF
TRBV10-3	NA	TRBJ1-5	NA	CAISIDSNQPQDF
TRBV19	few	TRBJ2-2	NA	CASSPARNTGELFF
TRBV20-1	NA	TRBJ1-1	NA	CSARDAQNTEAFF
TRBV18	NA	TRBJ2-7	TRBD1	CASSPLAGTGVYEQYF
TRBV6-5	few	TRBJ1-2	TRBD1	CASSPYEGAIPPGYTF
TRBV6-1	NA	TRBJ1-2	TRBD1	CASSGDRAYGYTF